This paragraph covers one T cell receptor (beta chain) sequence. In the original analysis: Amplification of reference gene primers provided the estimated nucleated cell counts. The method was immunoSEQ multiplex PCR; TCRdb's version includes in-frame clones alone and lacks a portion of them. The V and J calls and the clone size are those of that table, but D and trimming were determined from the DNA. The profile shows 95,000 to 150,000 clones, approximately 74% of them singletons. V was trimmed by 3 bases and J by 6 bases, leaving 12 bases between them. The CDR3 contains 13 residues. The germline CDR1 and CDR2 sequences are SNHLY and FYNNEI. The data originate from a study of blood T cell repertoires in COVID-19. About the study: Acute-phase and convalescent COVID-19 samples originated in the United States, Italy and Spain. Sources were T cells, B-cell-depleted T cells, or PBMCs; the material itself was cDNA or gDNA.

The receptor was derived from a man aged 60 to 75 with acute or convalescent COVID-19. The V and J genes are TRBV2 and TRBJ2-7; D is possibly TRBD1 (6 bases). What was sequenced was peripheral blood. The CDR3 region has the DNA TGTGCCAGCAGTGATGGGGGCAACAGCGAGCAGTACTTC. Protein sequence: CASSDGGNSEQYF.